The 25 T cell receptor beta chains in this list originate from one sample, sequenced in a study of cytomegalovirus exposure and HLA in healthy donors. The PCR was carried out with 60 Vbeta primers and 13 Jbeta primers. Using immunoSEQ multiplex PCR, the repertoire was profiled, and TCRdb retains in-frame clones only, with some absent. Its table records 130,000 or so clones. Sequencing was carried out using PBMCs. The receptors were gathered from a man between 18 and 35 years old in good health and CMV-seronegative.

V is TRBV20-1 and J is TRBJ1-2; unclear D gene. This CDR3 has 9 amino acids. Deletions cut 5 bases from V and 6 bases from J, with 4 bases between. Germline loops: CDR1 DFQATT, CDR2 SNEGSKA (reference sequence). Here the CDR3 reads CSAPDGYTF. For the CDR3, the DNA is TGCAGTGCTCCCGATGGCTACACCTTC.

The V and J genes are TRBV5-1 and TRBJ1-3; weak D call: TRBD1 (5 bases). V gave up 0 bases and J gave up 0 bases, with 13 bases separating them. Germline V gene data show CDR1 as SGHRS and CDR2 as YFSETQ. This CDR3 has 17 amino acids. The CDR3 DNA reads TGCGCCAGCAGCTTGGCCGGGGGGTCGAGCTCTGGAAACACCATATATTTT. Translated, it gives CASSLAGGSSSGNTIYF.

The V gene is TRBV5-6, the J gene TRBJ1-4, with 8 nucleotides matching TRBD1. The J segment lost 0 bases and the V segment lost 4 bases, leaving 2 bases of the junction unmatched. CDR3 size: 15 residues. The germline gives CDR1 SGHDT, CDR2 YYEEEE. In DNA form, the CDR3 reads TGTGCCAGCAGCGAGGGACAGGCAACTAATGAAAAACTGTTTTTT. It yields the protein CASSEGQATNEKLFF.

The chain joins TRBV7-9 to TRBJ1-4; D unclear. V shed 0 bases and J shed 0 bases, with 8 bases lying between them. Germline V gene data show CDR1 as SEHNR and CDR2 as FQNEAQ (reference sequence). This CDR3 contains 16 residues. Here the CDR3 reads CASSLAEVATNEKLFF. As DNA, the CDR3 is TGTGCCAGCAGCTTAGCGGAGGTTGCAACTAATGAAAAACTGTTTTTT.

The J gene is TRBJ2-7, the V gene TRBV25-1, with TRBD1 matching 11 bases. V lost 9 bases and J lost 2; bases outside the gene matches: 9. The CDR3 is made up of 15 amino acids. Per the germline V gene, CDR1 is MGHDK and CDR2 is SYGVNS. The CDR3 nucleotides read TGTGCCAGTGGATTCCGGGACAGGGGGACCTACGAGCAGTACTTC. Translating it yields CASGFRDRGTYEQYF.

The genes are TRBV5-6 and TRBJ2-2; no reliable D call. Germline CDR1 is SGHDT and CDR2 is YYEEEE. The CDR3 runs 13 residues. V shed 4 bases and J shed 2 bases, with 6 bases lying between them. In DNA, the CDR3 is TGTGCCAGCAGCCGTACTAACACCGGGGAGCTGTTTTTT. Protein: CASSRTNTGELFF.

V usage is TRBV29-1 and J usage is TRBJ2-5, with D possibly matching TRBD2 (6 bases). Germline V gene lookup returns CDR1 SQVTM and CDR2 ANQGSEA. The germline V and J ends were trimmed by 6 bases and 4 bases, with 18 bases remaining between them. The CDR3 runs 14 residues. The CDR3 region is CSVGRHTSSETQYF. In nucleotides, the CDR3 is TGCAGCGTCGGACGTCATACTAGCTCAGAGACCCAGTACTTC.

The chain employs TRBV19 and TRBJ1-4; D may be TRBD1 (5 bases). The length of the CDR3 is 16 residues. V lost 4 bases and J 5 bases, leaving 17 bases between the germline ends. Germline V CDR1 and CDR2: LNHDA, SQIVND (reference sequence). Here the CDR3 reads CASSRRADSRNEKLFF. The CDR3 bases are TGTGCCAGTAGTAGAAGGGCAGACAGCCGGAATGAAAAACTGTTTTTT.

This rearrangement joins TRBV5-1 to TRBJ2-1, with a weak D call TRBD1 (6 bases). The germline CDR1 and CDR2 sequences are SGHRS and YFSETQ. There are 15 residues in the CDR3. The V gene lost 0 bases and the J gene lost 2 bases, with 9 bases spanning the gap. This chain's CDR3 is CASSLGDNPYNEQFF. The CDR3 region has the DNA TGCGCCAGCAGCTTGGGGGACAACCCCTACAATGAGCAGTTCTTC. Full variable domain (remainder filled in from reference TRBV5-1 and TRBJ2-1): KAGVTQTPRYLIKTRGQQVTLSCSPISGHRSVSWYQQTPGQGLQFLFEYFSETQRNKGNFPGRFSGRQFSNSRSEMNVSTLELGDSALYLCASSLGDNPYNEQFFGPGTRLTVL.

The rearrangement joins TRBV29-1 to TRBJ1-3; D gene ambiguous. V was clipped by 6 bases and J by 4 bases, with 7 bases between them. The germline CDR1 and CDR2 sequences are SQVTM and ANQGSEA. CDR3 length equals 11 residues. CDR3 DNA sequence: TGCAGCGTGAGAAAGGGAAACACCATATATTTT. It encodes CSVRKGNTIYF.

The rearrangement uses TRBV7-3 and TRBJ2-1; D ambiguous. Germline V gene lookup returns CDR1 SGHTA and CDR2 FQGTGA. Deletions cut 1 base from V and 4 bases from J, with 8 bases between. This CDR3 has 14 residues. CDR3: CASSLKTPYNEQFF. In DNA form, the CDR3 reads TGTGCCAGCAGCTTAAAGACTCCGTACAATGAGCAGTTCTTC.

About this clone: The same CDR3 is also encoded by other DNA sequences in this sample. The CDR3 is CASSLGTGEKLFF. CDR3 nucleotide sequence: TGTGCCAGCAGCCTCGGGACAGGGGAAAAACTGTTTTTT. The chain is built from TRBV5-6 and TRBJ1-4; 9 positions match TRBD1. The germline V gene has CDR1 SGHDT and CDR2 YYEEEE. Trimming took 4 bases from V and 8 from J; bases not matched to a gene: 3. CDR3 length equals 13 residues.

The rearrangement joins TRBV19 to TRBJ1-2; D is unclear. The CDR3 is 14 residues long. The V and J ends lost 10 bases and 2 bases respectively, with 17 bases between them. Germline V gene sequence: CDR1 LNHDA, CDR2 SQIVND (reference sequence). In DNA form, the CDR3 reads TGTGCCATAAGGAGGGCAGGAGTGAACTATGGCTACACCTTC. Translation gives CAIRRAGVNYGYTF.

The rearrangement links TRBV4-3 to TRBJ2-3, with D uncertain. The CDR3 is made up of 15 amino acids. V dropped 0 bases and J dropped 2 bases, with 9 bases sitting between them. Germline V gene data show CDR1 as LGHNA and CDR2 as YSLEER. The CDR3 coding sequence is TGCGCCAGCAGCCAAGATCCGAGGAACACAGATACGCAGTATTTT. Protein: CASSQDPRNTDTQYF.

The rearrangement uses TRBV6-7 and TRBJ1-2; D is possibly TRBD1 (6 bases). TRBV6-7 is given ORF status, its function remaining uncertain. V was clipped by 0 bases and J by 6 bases, with 17 bases between them. The CDR3 covers 16 residues. CDR3 DNA: TGTGCCAGCAGTTACTCCGGGCCGAGGGGGTCCCATGGCTACACCTTC. Translating it yields CASSYSGPRGSHGYTF.

The J gene is TRBJ1-2, the V gene TRBV29-1, with 7 positions matching TRBD1. Looked up from germline, CDR1 is SQVTM and CDR2 is ANQGSEA. With 3 bases clipped from V and 14 bases from J, the junction kept 0 bases outside the gene matches. The CDR3 spans 8 residues. In nucleotides, the CDR3 is TGCAGCGTTGACAGGGGGACCTTC. Translation: CSVDRGTF.

The rearrangement links TRBV7-3 to TRBJ2-3; TRBD2 agrees at 8 bases. CDR1 and CDR2 (germline): SGHTA, FQGTGA. V trimming: 2 bases; J trimming: 2 bases; junction bases outside the gene matches: 6. The CDR3 extends over 16 amino acids. CDR3 DNA: TGTGCCAGCAGCTTATTCGGGGGGGGAAACACAGATACGCAGTATTTT. This translates into CASSLFGGGNTDTQYF.

The chain is built from TRBV10-3 and TRBJ2-1; TRBD2 aligns across 13 bases. Germline lookup yields CDR1 ENHRY and CDR2 SYGVKD. The trim removed 5 bases at V and 8 bases at J, leaving 3 bases unmatched. This CDR3 is 14 amino acids long. CDR3: CAISQGLAGDEQFF. CDR3 nucleotides: TGTGCCATCAGTCAAGGACTAGCGGGAGATGAGCAGTTCTTC.

The gene calls are TRBV30 and TRBJ1-4, with a weak D call TRBD1 (5 bases). From germline, CDR1 is GTSNPN and CDR2 SVGIG (reference sequence). The CDR3 has 14 residues. Trimming took off 0 bases at V and 8 bases at J, with 13 bases between the two ends. The CDR3 region has the DNA TGTGCCTGGAGTGTTGTTCAGGGTTGGGAAAAACTGTTTTTT. This codes for CAWSVVQGWEKLFF.

The chain links TRBV28 to TRBJ1-1, with D hard to call. CDR1 is MDHEN, CDR2 SYDVKM, per germline. The CDR3 loop spans 14 amino acids. The ends were cut back, 2 bases at V and 4 bases at J, with 11 bases in the middle. The CDR3 reads CASSLSAVPTEAFF. Written as DNA, the CDR3 is TGTGCCAGCAGTTTAAGTGCGGTACCCACTGAAGCTTTCTTT.

The chain uses TRBV2 and TRBJ1-5, with 8 bases matching TRBD1. The CDR3 is 15 amino acids. Germline CDR1 and CDR2: SNHLY and FYNNEI. V lost 5 bases and J lost 7; bases outside the gene matches: 10. This chain's CDR3 is CASSLTGEEWQPQHF. The CDR3 DNA follows: TGTGCCAGCAGTTTGACAGGGGAGGAGTGGCAGCCCCAGCATTTT.

This chain links TRBV4-3 with TRBJ2-3, with 9 bases lining up with TRBD2. CDR1 LGHNA and CDR2 YSLEER come from the germline V gene. J lost 9 bases, V lost 2 bases, and 15 bases had no gene match. There are 17 residues in the CDR3. The CDR3 loop is CASSQFLAGGQVSTQYF. The CDR3 region has the DNA TGCGCCAGCAGCCAATTCTTGGCGGGGGGGCAGGTTTCGACGCAGTATTTT.

The chain carries TRBV28 and TRBJ1-2; D gene unclear. Per germline, CDR1 MDHEN and CDR2 SYDVKM. V shed 3 bases and J shed 2 bases, with 7 bases lying between them. CDR3 length: 13 amino acids. The CDR3 DNA follows: TGTGCCAGCAGTTTTGGAGGGAACTATGGCTACACCTTC. Translated, it gives CASSFGGNYGYTF.

This chain uses TRBV7-9 with TRBJ1-1; the match to TRBD1 covers 7 bases. Unmatched junction bases numbered 13, after V lost 1 base and J lost 5 bases. In germline, CDR1 is SEHNR, CDR2 FQNEAQ (reference sequence). This CDR3 is 17 amino acids long. The CDR3 loop is CASSLVVGDQGGTEAFF. CDR3 DNA: TGTGCCAGCAGCTTAGTGGTAGGAGATCAGGGGGGTACTGAAGCTTTCTTT.

The CDR3 coding sequence is TGCAGCGTTGTGGGGAGGAACACTGAAGCTTTCTTT. This codes for CSVVGRNTEAFF. The rearrangement links TRBV29-1 to TRBJ1-1, with no clear D. CDR3 length equals 12 residues. V shed 4 bases and J shed 1 base, with 7 bases lying between them. Germline-derived CDR1 and CDR2 are SQVTM and ANQGSEA. Supplemented by reference TRBV29-1 and TRBJ1-1, the full variable domain reads SAVISQKPSRDICQRGTSLTIQCQVDSQVTMMFWYRQQPGQSLTLIATANQGSEATYESGFVIDKFPISRPNLTFSTLTVSNMSPEDSSIYLCSVVGRNTEAFFGQGTRLTVV.